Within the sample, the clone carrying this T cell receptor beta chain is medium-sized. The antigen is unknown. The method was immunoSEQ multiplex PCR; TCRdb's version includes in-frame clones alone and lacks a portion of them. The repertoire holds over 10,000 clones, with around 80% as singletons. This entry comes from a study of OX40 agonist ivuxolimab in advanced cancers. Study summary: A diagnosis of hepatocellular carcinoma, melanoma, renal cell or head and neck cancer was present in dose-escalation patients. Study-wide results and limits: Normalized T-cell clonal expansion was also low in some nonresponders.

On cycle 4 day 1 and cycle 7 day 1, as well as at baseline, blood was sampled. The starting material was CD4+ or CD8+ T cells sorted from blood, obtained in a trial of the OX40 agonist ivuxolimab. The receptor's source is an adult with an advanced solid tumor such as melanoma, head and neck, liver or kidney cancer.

CDR3 nucleotides: TGTGCCTGGAGACCGGACCGCCCGGACGTGTTCTTC. Protein product: CAWRPDRPDVFF. The chain links TRBV30 to TRBJ2-1; D is undetermined. There are 12 residues in the CDR3. V was cut by 3 bases and J by 15 bases, with 18 bases left in between. Germline V gene sequence: CDR1 GTSNPN, CDR2 SVGIG (reference sequence).